This T cell receptor beta chain was observed in a study of OX40 agonist ivuxolimab in advanced cancers. On the study more broadly: Ivuxolimab, an antibody that agonizes OX40 (CD134), was administered to the patients. General observations from the study: Certain nonresponders likewise exhibited a low normalized T-cell clonal expansion.

The protocol was immunoSEQ multiplex PCR, while the TCRdb copy is restricted to in-frame clones and leaves out a portion. The sample records tens of thousands of clones, 86% being singletons. Details on this clone: The antigen remains unidentified.

Per the germline V gene, CDR1 is SGDLS and CDR2 is YYNGEE. V dropped 0 bases and J dropped 4 bases, with 13 bases sitting between them. CDR3 size: 15 residues. This specimen was CD4+ or CD8+ T cells sorted from blood, taken in a trial of the OX40 agonist ivuxolimab. The source is an adult with an advanced solid tumor such as melanoma, head and neck, liver or kidney cancer. The rearrangement joins TRBV9 to TRBJ2-5; D not resolved. The DNA for the CDR3 is TGTGCCAGCAGCGTAGGTTCTCTAGGGCGAGAGACCCAGTACTTC. It codes for CASSVGSLGRETQYF.